This passage covers 14 T cell receptor beta chains from one sample sequenced in a study of blood T cell repertoires in COVID-19. Sequencing was performed with immunoSEQ multiplex PCR; in TCRdb, only in-frame clones are kept and a portion is missing. This repertoire shows over 150,000 clones, about nine tenths found once; its top ten account for around 21%. What was sequenced was peripheral blood. Source of these receptors: a man in his 70s with active or convalescent COVID-19.

The CDR3 nucleotides are TGTGCCAGCACTCGGACAGGTAGCGCCAGCACTGAAGCTTTCTTT. Residues: CASTRTGSASTEAFF. The V gene is TRBV2, the J gene TRBJ1-1; 7 nucleotides agree with TRBD1. This CDR3 comprises 15 residues. Germline CDR1 and CDR2: SNHLY and FYNNEI. The ends lost 7 bases at V and 4 bases at J; junction bases unmatched: 12. Full variable domain (remainder filled in from reference TRBV2 and TRBJ1-1): EPEVTQTPSHQVTQMGQEVILRCVPISNHLYFYWYRQILGQKVEFLVSFYNNEISEKSEIFDDQFSVERPDGSNFTLKIRSTKLEDSAMYFCASTRTGSASTEAFFGQGTRLTVV.

The chain recombines TRBV5-1 with TRBJ1-5; D remains ambiguous. Trimming cost V 9 bases and J 2 bases, with 9 bases left between them. Germline CDR1 reads SGHRS; CDR2 reads YFSETQ. The CDR3 has 12 amino acids. CDR3 coding DNA: TGCGCCACCACGGGAGGCAATCAGCCCCAGCATTTT. It translates to CATTGGNQPQHF.

The rearrangement links TRBV9 to TRBJ2-5; 7 bases agree with TRBD1. Germline V CDR1 and CDR2: SGDLS, YYNGEE. V shed 3 bases, J shed 5 bases, and the junction held 4 bases outside the gene matches. The CDR3 totals 13 residues. Here the CDR3 DNA reads TGTGCCAGCAGCGGAACCAGGGGGGAGACCCAGTACTTC. This codes for CASSGTRGETQYF.

This clone showed up just once. V and J are TRBV19 and TRBJ2-5; 7 positions match TRBD1. CDR1 and CDR2 from the germline V gene are LNHDA and SQIVND (reference sequence). V gave up 4 bases and J gave up 2 bases; unmatched junction bases: 4. The CDR3 length is 14 residues. Here the CDR3 reads CASSTRDRQETQYF. CDR3 coding DNA: TGTGCCAGTAGTACTCGGGACAGACAAGAGACCCAGTACTTC.

The chain combines TRBV11-2 with TRBJ2-3; D call uncertain. There are 15 residues in the CDR3. Germline V lookup: CDR1 SGHAT, CDR2 FQNNGV. Trimming took off 4 bases at V and 3 bases at J, with 14 bases between the two ends. The DNA for the CDR3 is TGTGCCAGCAGCTCCGGGTCAGCCAGAACAGATACGCAGTATTTT. Its protein product is CASSSGSARTDTQYF.

The rearrangement uses TRBV7-9 and TRBJ1-1; a possible D gene is TRBD1 (6 bases). CDR3 length: 13 residues. Per germline, CDR1 SEHNR and CDR2 FQNEAQ (reference sequence). The V and J ends lost 5 bases and 1 base respectively, with 8 bases between them. CDR3 loop: CASSDRRNTEAFF. The CDR3 nucleotides read TGTGCCAGCAGCGACAGGAGGAACACTGAAGCTTTCTTT.

This chain connects TRBV18 to TRBJ1-6, with TRBD1 matching over 10 bases. The CDR3 is made up of 16 amino acids. Germline-derived CDR1 and CDR2 are KGHSH and LQKENI. Trimming cost V 4 bases and J 6 bases; bases outside gene matches: 6. CDR3 region: CASSLTRDRGNSPLHF. The DNA of the CDR3 is TGTGCCAGCTCACTAACCCGGGACAGGGGTAATTCACCCCTCCACTTT.

This chain uses TRBV6-6 with TRBJ1-4; 9 bases align to TRBD1. The V segment lost 5 bases and the J segment 8 bases; nucleotides outside the gene matches: 9. Germline values: CDR1 MNHNY, CDR2 SVGAGI (reference sequence). The CDR3 is 15 residues long. CDR3 bases: TGTGCCAGCAGTAAAACGACAGGGGGATCCGAAAAACTGTTTTTT. Translation: CASSKTTGGSEKLFF.

This sequence joins TRBV7-2 and TRBJ2-2; 9 bases line up with TRBD2. Germline trimming cut 6 bases from V and 6 bases from J; bases unmatched to any gene: 11. There are 16 residues in the CDR3. Germline CDR1 SGHTA, CDR2 FQGNSA. The CDR3 loop is CASRAGLAGRAGELFF. The CDR3 nucleotides are TGTGCCAGCAGGGCCGGTCTAGCGGGACGGGCCGGGGAGCTGTTTTTT. Using reference TRBV7-2 and TRBJ2-2 for the parts outside the CDR3, the full variable domain is GAGVSQSPSNKVTEKGKDVELRCDPISGHTALYWYRQSLGQGLEFLIYFQGNSAPDKSGLPSDRFSAERTGGSVSTLTIQRTQQEDSAVYLCASRAGLAGRAGELFFGEGSRLTVL.

CDR3 in DNA: TGTGCCAGCAGGAAGGGACAGGGGGCCGACGAAAAACTGTTTTTT. This encodes CASRKGQGADEKLFF. This chain links TRBV7-2 with TRBJ1-4, with 12 bases that match TRBD1. The germline V gene encodes CDR1 SGHTA and CDR2 FQGNSA. With V trimmed by 6 bases and J by 8 bases, 7 bases remained unmatched. CDR3 size: 15 residues. Full variable domain (remainder filled in from reference TRBV7-2 and TRBJ1-4): GAGVSQSPSNKVTEKGKDVELRCDPISGHTALYWYRQSLGQGLEFLIYFQGNSAPDKSGLPSDRFSAERTGGSVSTLTIQRTQQEDSAVYLCASRKGQGADEKLFFGSGTQLSVL.

The V and J genes are TRBV28 and TRBJ1-5, with unresolved D. V was clipped by 2 bases and J by 2 bases, with 13 bases between them. Germline V gene lookup returns CDR1 MDHEN and CDR2 SYDVKM. This CDR3 is built from 16 residues. DNA for the CDR3: TGTGCCAGCAGTTTAGGACGAGGGTGGGGCAATCAGCCCCAGCATTTT. Encoded protein: CASSLGRGWGNQPQHF.

V is TRBV25-1 and J is TRBJ1-2, with 9 bases that match TRBD1. Per germline, CDR1 MGHDK and CDR2 SYGVNS. The CDR3 consists of 13 residues. V lost 6 bases to trimming and J lost 4 bases; unmatched junction nucleotides: 3. CDR3 nucleotide sequence: TGTGCCAGCAGCGGACAGGGGACCTATGGCTACACCTTC. It codes for CASSGQGTYGYTF.

This chain uses TRBV11-2 with TRBJ2-7; possibly TRBD1 for D (6 bases). CDR1 SGHAT and CDR2 FQNNGV come from the germline V gene. V was shortened by 4 bases and J by 2 bases, with 15 bases between the two germline ends. The CDR3 runs to 15 residues. In DNA, the CDR3 is TGTGCCAGCAGCTCCCGACCAGGGACAACCTACGAGCAGTACTTC. Translated, it gives CASSSRPGTTYEQYF.

CDR3: CASSQAAPGWAEAFF. The CDR3, as DNA: TGTGCCAGCAGCCAAGCCGCACCAGGGTGGGCTGAAGCTTTCTTT. This rearrangement joins TRBV14 to TRBJ1-1; a weak D match, TRBD1 (5 bases). The V and J ends lost 1 base and 6 bases respectively, with 15 bases between them. Germline V lookup: CDR1 SGHDN, CDR2 FVKESK. The CDR3 extends over 15 amino acids.